These 10 T cell receptor beta chains were sequenced from one sample in a study of T-cell reconstitution after alpha-beta-depleted transplantation in children. This sample's TCRbeta library carried unique molecular identifier barcodes. One entry per CDR3 protein results from TCRdb running MiXCR on the PCR reads. In the table there are some 640,000 distinct CDR3 sequences, about 15% of which are singletons. This material consisted of PBMCs from the stem cell graft donor, taken from the stem cell graft. These receptors came from a human donor who donated a stem cell graft to a child with acute myeloid leukemia.

This clonotype was seen many times. The genes are TRBV6-5 and TRBJ2-7; 7 nucleotides line up with TRBD1. In germline, CDR1 is MNHEY, CDR2 SVGAGI. V dropped 2 bases and J dropped 0; count of bases not matched to a gene: 7. The CDR3 is made up of 16 amino acids. CDR3 residues: CASSYELDRPSYEQYF. DNA for the CDR3: TGTGCCAGCAGTTACGAATTGGACAGGCCCTCCTACGAGCAGTACTTC.

The genes are TRBV6-1 and TRBJ1-1; unclear D gene. There are 15 residues in the CDR3. Germline loops: CDR1 MNHNS, CDR2 SASEGT. V was shortened by 3 bases and J by 4 bases, with 15 bases between the two germline ends. DNA of the CDR3: TGTGCCAGCAGTGAGGACCTTGGTATCGCCACTGAAGCTTTCTTT. Residues: CASSEDLGIATEAFF.

This clonotype has only a few counts. Written as DNA, the CDR3 is TGTGCCAGCAGCGAAAGTCTGACAGGAGCCTACGAGCAGTACGTC. Translating gives CASSESLTGAYEQYV. This rearrangement joins TRBV7-8 to TRBJ2-7, with D possibly TRBD1 on 6 matching bases. The CDR3 spans 15 residues. Germline CDR1 and CDR2: SGHVS and FQNEAQ. V was clipped by 5 bases and J by 2 bases, with 16 bases between them.

This clonotype came up a few times. This chain joins TRBV15 and TRBJ2-7; TRBD2 might be the D (5 bases). V gave up 0 bases and J gave up 3 bases, with 12 bases separating them. The V gene's germline CDR1 is LNHNV and CDR2 YYDKDF (reference sequence). The CDR3 has 15 residues. In DNA form, the CDR3 reads TGTGCCACCAGCAGAGAATCGGGATTAGTCTACGAGCAGTACTTC. Its protein is CATSRESGLVYEQYF.

To note about this clonotype: A read error may explain this, as a much larger clone is one base away. The V call is TRBV7-2, the J call TRBJ2-4; no definite D call. V was pared by 4 bases and J by 8 bases, with 9 bases between. This CDR3 contains 12 residues. CDR1 SGHTA and CDR2 FQGNSA come from the germline V gene. CDR3 loop: CASSSNPDIQYF. As DNA, the CDR3 is TGTGCCAGCAGCTCTAACCCTGACATTCAGTACTTC.

This clonotype was counted a few times. The chain recombines TRBV28 with TRBJ2-7; D remains unclear. CDR1 and CDR2 (germline): MDHEN, SYDVKM. The V and J ends lost 8 bases and 1 base respectively, with 12 bases between them. The CDR3 is made up of 13 amino acids. As DNA, the CDR3 is TGTGCCAGCGGACGGACGGCATCCTACGAGCAGTACGTC. Its protein is CASGRTASYEQYV.

The rearrangement links TRBV20-1 to TRBJ1-5; TRBD1 might be the D (6 bases). Germline V CDR1 and CDR2: DFQATT, SNEGSKA (reference sequence). This CDR3 region has 16 residues. The CDR3, as DNA: TGCTGTGTCATGGGGCAGGGGATTAGGAGCAATCAGCCCCAGCATTTT. Its protein product is CCVMGQGIRSNQPQHF.

The chain couples TRBV6-2 or TRBV6-3 to TRBJ2-5; 12 bases line up with TRBD2. Germline V gene data show CDR1 as MNHEY and CDR2 as SVGEGT. Germline trimming cut 3 bases from V and 0 bases from J; bases unmatched to any gene: 2. CDR3 length equals 16 residues. As DNA, the CDR3 is TGTGCCAGCAGTTATGGACTAGCGGGGCACCAAGAGACCCAGTACTTC. This gives the protein CASSYGLAGHQETQYF.

This clonotype showed up many times. The gene calls are TRBV5-5 and TRBJ2-5, with 8 bases matching TRBD2. The CDR3 has 16 residues. V lost 4 bases and J lost 3; bases outside the gene matches: 11. Germline loops: CDR1 SGHKS, CDR2 YYEKEE (reference sequence). The CDR3 nucleotides are TGTGCCAGCAGCACCGCGAGCGGGGGATTCAAAGAGACCCAGTACTTC. Translation: CASSTASGGFKETQYF.

V and J are TRBV11-2 and TRBJ1-2, with 11 bases identical to TRBD1. This CDR3 is built from 18 residues. Germline lookup yields CDR1 SGHAT and CDR2 FQNNGV. V shed 5 bases and J 6 bases; nucleotides not matched to a gene: 17. CDR3 sequence: CASSPHPIPGQGVDGYTF. In DNA form, the CDR3 reads TGTGCCAGCAGCCCGCACCCTATTCCGGGACAGGGGGTTGATGGCTACACCTTC.